This T cell receptor (beta chain) originates from a study of beta chain features in type 1 diabetes. This CDR3 has 15 amino acids. Germline V lookup: CDR1 SEHNR, CDR2 FQNEAQ (reference sequence). Trimming cost V 1 base and J 7 bases; bases outside gene matches: 4. CD4+ cells of the naive, central memory, regulatory and stem cell-like memory types were sorted via CD45RO/CCR7/CD25/CD127/CD95/CD27. The entirety of the isolated RNA underwent reverse transcription, so expressed TCRB transcripts were sequenced. Repertoires were generated with immunoSEQ multiplex PCR, while TCRdb's copy carries only in-frame clones and drops some. This sample has about 230,000 clones; 7.5% to 10% occur once, and the top ten carry about 0.037%.

The V call is TRBV7-9, the J call TRBJ1-4, with TRBD1 matching over 9 bases. The source of this sequence is a woman between 18 and 29 years old in good health. The sequencing input was naive CD4+ T cells from blood. The CDR3 coding sequence is TGTGCCAGCAGCTTAGAAGGGACAGGGCTTGAAAAACTGTTTTTT. Its translation is CASSLEGTGLEKLFF.